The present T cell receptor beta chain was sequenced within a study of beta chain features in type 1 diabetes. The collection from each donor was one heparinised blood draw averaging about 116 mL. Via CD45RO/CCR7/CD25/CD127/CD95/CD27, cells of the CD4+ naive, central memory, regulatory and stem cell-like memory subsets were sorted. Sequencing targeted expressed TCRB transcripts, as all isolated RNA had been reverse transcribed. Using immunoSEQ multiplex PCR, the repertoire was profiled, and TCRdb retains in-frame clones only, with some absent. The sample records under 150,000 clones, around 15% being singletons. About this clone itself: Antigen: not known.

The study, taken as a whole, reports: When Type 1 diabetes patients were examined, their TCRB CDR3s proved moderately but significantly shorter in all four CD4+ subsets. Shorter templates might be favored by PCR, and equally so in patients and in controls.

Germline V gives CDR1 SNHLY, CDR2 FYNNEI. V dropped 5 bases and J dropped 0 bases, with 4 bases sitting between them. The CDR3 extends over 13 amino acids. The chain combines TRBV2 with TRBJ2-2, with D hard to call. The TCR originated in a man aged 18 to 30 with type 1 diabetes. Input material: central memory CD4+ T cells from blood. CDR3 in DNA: TGTGCCAGCAGTTACGCGAACACCGGGGAGCTGTTTTTT. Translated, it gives CASSYANTGELFF.